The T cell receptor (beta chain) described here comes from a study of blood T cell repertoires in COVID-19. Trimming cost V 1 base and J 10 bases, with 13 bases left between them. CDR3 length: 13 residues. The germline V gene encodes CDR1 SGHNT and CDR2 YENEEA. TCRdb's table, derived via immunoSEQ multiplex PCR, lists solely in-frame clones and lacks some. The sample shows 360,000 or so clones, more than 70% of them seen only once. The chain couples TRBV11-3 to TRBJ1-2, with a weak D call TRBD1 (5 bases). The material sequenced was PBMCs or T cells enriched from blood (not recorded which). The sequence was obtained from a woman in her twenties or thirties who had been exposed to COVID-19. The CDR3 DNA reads TGTGCCAGCAGCTTAGGGTGGCGACAGACCTACACCTTC. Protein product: CASSLGWRQTYTF.